These 2 T cell receptor beta chains share one sample of origin, sequenced in a study of OX40 agonist ivuxolimab in advanced cancers. Repertoires were generated with immunoSEQ multiplex PCR, while TCRdb's copy carries only in-frame clones and drops some. The sample contains 15,000 to 20,000 clones, about 83% of which appear only once. The sample consisted of CD4+ or CD8+ T cells sorted from blood, taken in a trial of the OX40 agonist ivuxolimab. The receptors come from an adult with an advanced solid tumor such as melanoma, head and neck, liver or kidney cancer.

This clone was counted a few times. V and J are TRBV7-2 and TRBJ2-2, with D perhaps being TRBD1 or TRBD2 (5 bases each). Trimming shortened V by 7 bases and J by 3 bases, and 9 bases separated the two germline ends. The germline V gene encodes CDR1 SGHTA and CDR2 FQGNSA. The CDR3 length is 13 residues. This CDR3 reads CASTGTYTGELFF. The CDR3 DNA reads TGTGCCAGCACCGGGACCTACACCGGGGAGCTGTTTTTT.

V usage is TRBV28 and J usage is TRBJ2-7, with no clear D. The germline V gene has CDR1 MDHEN and CDR2 SYDVKM. V lost 6 bases, J lost 0 bases, and 21 bases lay in between. The CDR3 loop spans 17 amino acids. In nucleotides, the CDR3 is TGTGCCAGCAGCTCCGGGCCAGGCTCTTACCTCTCCTACGAGCAGTACTTC. Translating gives CASSSGPGSYLSYEQYF. The variable domain in full, completed from reference TRBV28 and TRBJ2-7, reads DVKVTQSSRYLVKRTGEKVFLECVQDMDHENMFWYRQDPGLGLRLIYFSYDVKMKEKGDIPEGYSVSREKKERFSLILESASTNQTSMYLCASSSGPGSYLSYEQYFGPGTRLTVT.